This TCR beta chain originates from a study of T cell responses to AZD1222 COVID-19 vaccine. Findings and limits, study-wide: In a largely white British group with more females than males, clonal diversity was possibly underestimated. CD4 TCRs linked to vaccination spanned spike, dominating at 160-218 and 743-854. Sampled repertoires all dated from after the peak T cell response.

Of note for this clone: Its antigen is as yet unknown.

Clones were sequenced by immunoSEQ multiplex PCR, and TCRdb holds only the in-frame ones, with some missing. The table has around 260,000 clones, 80% to 95% seen once. V was shortened by 4 bases and J by 2 bases, with 15 bases between the two germline ends. This CDR3 is 15 amino acids long. From germline, CDR1 is SEHNR and CDR2 FQNEAQ (reference sequence). The sequencing here drew on peripheral blood, taken on day 0 of AZD1222 vaccination. The chain employs TRBV7-9 and TRBJ2-7; a weak D match, TRBD2 (6 bases). The sequence derives from an adult in good health. This CDR3 is CASSYLRDSPYEQYF. The CDR3 coding sequence is TGTGCCAGCAGCTACCTCCGGGACTCACCCTACGAGCAGTACTTC.